Here is one T cell receptor (beta chain) with its context. Its target is unknown. An end of the junction differs from the germline gene, which may be a read error. This sample was included in a study of cytomegalovirus exposure and HLA in healthy donors. Study-level results: The CMV antigen specificity of a few CMV-associated chains was confirmed through in vitro analysis. Among donors in an Asian-associated ancestry cluster, a later analysis reportedly found fewer N-insertions than the approximately 700-donor mean. Presence/absence analyses assumed roughly uniform sequencing depth across donors, which may not hold. DRB1 had the most TCR associations and HLA-C the fewest, a later analysis found, with rates varying by HLA locus.

With 60 Vbeta and 13 Jbeta primers, the PCR was carried out. The data were produced by immunoSEQ multiplex PCR, yet TCRdb's version contains in-frame clones alone and is incomplete. The data show 100,000 to 150,000 clones, about three quarters seen once. The CDR3 is 13 amino acids. Germline loops: CDR1 MDHEN, CDR2 SYDVKM. The chain joins TRBV28 to TRBJ1-6; D call uncertain. The sample comprised PBMCs. The sequence was collected from a man aged 25-40 years in good health and CMV-seronegative. The CDR3 spells CASILRVDSPLHF. CDR3 sequence (DNA): TGTGCCAGCATTTTACGGGTTGATTCACCCCTCCACTTT. The complete variable domain, with remaining parts taken from reference TRBV28 and TRBJ1-6, reads DVKVTQSSRYLVKRTGEKVFLECVQDMDHENMFWYRQDPGLGLRLIYFSYDVKMKEKGDIPEGYSVSREKKERFSLILESASTNQTSMYLCASILRVDSPLHFGNGTRLTVT.